The T cell receptor (beta chain) under discussion was sequenced for a study of T cell repertoires in cytomegalovirus infection. CDR3 size: 16 residues. The V and J ends lost 2 bases and 3 bases respectively, with 16 bases between them. CDR1 is SGHTA and CDR2 is FQGNSA in the germline V gene. A word on this clonotype: Its matching antigen is unknown.

A single record per CDR3 protein comes from TCRdb applying MiXCR to the reads. The data contain 370,000 or so distinct CDR3 sequences, around a third of them seen just once; the ten biggest clones take up roughly 13%. Here the sequenced sample was cultured PBMCs, taken from culture after CMV antigen stimulation. The chain uses TRBV7-2 and TRBJ2-5; D perhaps matches TRBD1 (5 bases). The TCR was taken from a human donor in good health (CMV status not recorded). Some clones in this sample may be carry-over from other donors' samples. CDR3 protein: CASSLFYATEEETQYF. The CDR3 DNA reads TGTGCCAGCAGCTTATTTTATGCGACAGAGGAAGAGACCCAGTACTTC.